The 32 T cell receptor beta chains listed next were all sequenced from one sample in a study of T cells in narcolepsy. Produced via immunoSEQ multiplex PCR; TCRdb's table is partial and in-frame only. The data contain tens of thousands of clones, 75% to 90% of them singletons. The sequencing sample was made of memory (CD45RA-) CD4+ T cells from blood. Receptors were obtained from a human donor in good health.

CDR3 region: CASTIRTSGGQETQYF. Written as DNA, the CDR3 is TGTGCCAGCACCATCAGGACTAGCGGGGGACAAGAGACCCAGTACTTC. V gene TRBV7-8 combines with J gene TRBJ2-5, with 13 bases identical to TRBD2. J gave up 2 bases and V 7 bases, and 7 bases lay outside the gene matches. CDR3 length: 16 amino acids. The V gene's germline CDR1 is SGHVS and CDR2 FQNEAQ.

This chain connects TRBV7-6 to TRBJ1-1; TRBD1 aligns across 9 bases. The length of the CDR3 is 16 residues. Germline loops: CDR1 SGHVS, CDR2 FNYEAQ. The trim removed 1 base at V and 4 bases at J, leaving 7 bases unmatched. CDR3 sequence (DNA): TGTGCCAGCAGCTTAGGACAGGGGGGAATAGGCACTGAAGCTTTCTTT. As protein: CASSLGQGGIGTEAFF.

The chain recombines TRBV19 with TRBJ1-1; perhaps TRBD1 as D (6 bases). The CDR3 consists of 14 residues. CDR1 LNHDA and CDR2 SQIVND come from the germline V gene (reference sequence). V was clipped by 4 bases and J by 4 bases, with 13 bases between them. CDR3 nucleotides: TGTGCCAGTAGTACCGATCAGGGGCGCACTGAAGCTTTCTTT. Its protein product is CASSTDQGRTEAFF.

A note on this clone: The CDR3 does not close with the conserved phenylalanine or tryptophan, likely indicating a read error. V is TRBV9 and J is TRBJ1-6; 10 bases map to TRBD1. The CDR3 loop spans 16 amino acids. The V segment lost 4 bases and the J segment 8 bases; nucleotides outside the gene matches: 9. Germline V gene lookup returns CDR1 SGDLS and CDR2 YYNGEE. The CDR3 here is CASSRRGQGKDSPLHL. CDR3 DNA: TGTGCCAGCAGCCGTAGGGGACAGGGGAAGGATTCACCCCTCCACCTT.

The chain employs TRBV19 and TRBJ2-3; D is possibly TRBD1 or TRBD2 (6 bases each). The CDR3 extends over 15 amino acids. V was shortened by 1 base and J by 4 bases, with 12 bases between the two germline ends. Looked up from germline, CDR1 is LNHDA and CDR2 is SQIVND (reference sequence). In DNA, the CDR3 is TGTGCCAGTAGTATAGCGGGGGCCGGCGCAGATACGCAGTATTTT. It yields the protein CASSIAGAGADTQYF.

In this sample, this clone turned up once. This chain joins TRBV2 and TRBJ2-5; D is possibly TRBD1 (7 bases). The CDR3 sequence is 13 residues long. CDR1 and CDR2 from the germline V gene are SNHLY and FYNNEI. Trimming removed 6 bases from V and 3 bases from J, with 11 bases in between. This CDR3 is CASSVRGEETQYF. DNA for the CDR3: TGTGCCAGCAGCGTCAGGGGGGAAGAGACCCAGTACTTC.

The J gene is TRBJ1-1, the V gene TRBV7-8, with D tentatively TRBD1 (6 bases). Trimming removed 7 bases at V and 2 bases at J, with 17 bases between. The CDR3 length is 15 residues. CDR1 SGHVS and CDR2 FQNEAQ come from the germline V gene. The CDR3 sequence: CASNPVGGANTEAFF. CDR3 DNA: TGTGCCAGCAACCCCGTGGGGGGGGCAAACACTGAAGCTTTCTTT.

The CDR3, as DNA: TGTGCCAGCAGCGCCGGACAGGCGAACACCGGGGAGCTGTTTTTT. Its protein product is CASSAGQANTGELFF. The rearrangement joins TRBV14 to TRBJ2-2, with 7 bases aligning to TRBD1. J lost 0 bases, V lost 5 bases, and 3 bases had no gene match. Germline V gene sequence: CDR1 SGHDN, CDR2 FVKESK. CDR3 length: 15 residues.

The V and J genes are TRBV5-4 and TRBJ1-3, with D tentatively TRBD1 (5 bases). V lost 5 bases and J lost 0, with 24 bases in between. This CDR3 region has 19 residues. In germline, CDR1 is SGHNT, CDR2 YYREEE (reference sequence). CDR3 in amino acids: CASSSFSGRINLSGNTIYF. For the CDR3, the DNA is TGTGCCAGCAGTTCCTTCTCGGGACGGATTAACCTCTCTGGAAACACCATATATTTT.

As to this clone: Other DNA variants within this sample encode the same CDR3. The V and J genes are TRBV11-2 and TRBJ1-4; 10 positions match TRBD1. CDR3 length: 16 amino acids. Germline-derived CDR1 and CDR2 are SGHAT and FQNNGV. J was trimmed by 4 bases and V by 0 bases; bases with no gene match: 2. Here the CDR3 DNA reads TGTGCCAGCAGCTTAGAGACAGGGGGCCGTAATGAAAAACTGTTTTTT. It codes for CASSLETGGRNEKLFF.

CDR3 sequence reads: CASSQPDRGGTNEKLFF. The CDR3 DNA reads TGCGCCAGCAGCCAACCAGACAGGGGAGGAACTAATGAAAAACTGTTTTTT. This chain uses TRBV5-1 with TRBJ1-4; 8 positions agree with TRBD1. Germline V gene sequence: CDR1 SGHRS, CDR2 YFSETQ. Trimming removed 4 bases from V and 1 base from J; junction bases left unmatched: 9. This CDR3 has 17 amino acids.

The J gene is TRBJ1-1, the V gene TRBV19; 9 bases match TRBD1. V was pared by 7 bases and J by 1 base, with 13 bases of the junction left unmatched. The CDR3 contains 17 residues. The germline V gene has CDR1 LNHDA and CDR2 SQIVND (reference sequence). CDR3 DNA: TGTGCCAGTACCCCCTCGGGACAGGGTATAAGGAACACTGAAGCTTTCTTT. It encodes CASTPSGQGIRNTEAFF.

The CDR3 protein is CASGSVGARVLTEAFF. In DNA, the CDR3 is TGTGCTAGTGGATCGGTGGGGGCCAGAGTATTAACTGAAGCTTTCTTT. This chain links TRBV12-5 with TRBJ1-1; D possibly corresponds to TRBD1 (6 bases). The CDR3 contains 16 residues. Looked up from germline, CDR1 is LGHNT and CDR2 is FRNRAP. V dropped 6 bases and J dropped 5 bases, with 22 bases sitting between them.

This clone was seen a single time. The chain has TRBV5-4 and TRBJ2-1, with 8 bases lining up with TRBD2. Germline V gives CDR1 SGHNT, CDR2 YYREEE (reference sequence). The CDR3 runs to 15 residues. V lost 3 bases to trimming and J lost 0 bases; unmatched junction nucleotides: 2. In DNA, the CDR3 is TGTGCCAGCAGCTCACTAGCGGACTCCTACAATGAGCAGTTCTTC. Protein product: CASSSLADSYNEQFF.

This rearrangement joins TRBV6-1 to TRBJ2-5; D is perhaps TRBD1 (6 bases). TRBJ2-7 matches the DNA end more closely, so the J call is doubtful. Per germline, CDR1 MNHNS and CDR2 SASEGT. This CDR3 has 15 residues. The CDR3 is CASSPSQGFYYEQYF. In DNA form, the CDR3 reads TGTGCCAGCAGTCCGTCTCAGGGGTTTTACTACGAGCAGTACTTC.

The V and J genes are TRBV6-1 and TRBJ2-7; no firm D call. CDR3 length equals 13 residues. With 0 bases removed from V and 9 bases from J, the gap between germline ends came to 12 bases. Germline V lookup: CDR1 MNHNS, CDR2 SASEGT. CDR3 in DNA: TGTGCCAGCAGTGAAGCGCAAACCTCTTGGCAGTACTTC. Protein product: CASSEAQTSWQYF.

The chain uses TRBV5-4 and TRBJ2-3; TRBD2 aligns across 11 bases. Germline V gene data show CDR1 as SGHNT and CDR2 as YYREEE (reference sequence). V lost 4 bases to trimming and J lost 1 base; unmatched junction nucleotides: 5. This CDR3 has 16 amino acids. This CDR3 reads CASSPILAGGTDTQYF. CDR3 DNA sequence: TGTGCCAGCAGCCCTATACTAGCGGGGGGCACAGATACGCAGTATTTT. The whole variable domain, filled in from reference TRBV5-4 and TRBJ2-3, reads ETGVTQSPTHLIKTRGQQVTLRCSSQSGHNTVSWYQQALGQGPQFIFQYYREEENGRGNFPPRFSGLQFPNYSSELNVNALELDDSALYLCASSPILAGGTDTQYFGPGTRLTVL.

The rearrangement links TRBV12-5 to TRBJ2-3; D unclear. The CDR3 has 15 amino acids. Trimming pared 0 bases from V and 2 bases from J, leaving 9 bases between. Per the germline V gene, CDR1 is LGHNT and CDR2 is FRNRAP. Written as DNA, the CDR3 is TGTGCTAGTGGTTTGGTACTGGGGAACACAGATACGCAGTATTTT. Its translation: CASGLVLGNTDTQYF.

The chain employs TRBV19 and TRBJ1-2, with TRBD1 identical over 9 bases. V lost 8 bases, J lost 4 bases, and 11 bases stayed unmatched. The CDR3 contains 15 residues. CDR1 is LNHDA, CDR2 SQIVND, per germline (reference sequence). As DNA, the CDR3 is TGTGCCAGTGGGAGTCTGGGACAGGGCCTCTATGGCTACACCTTC. Its translation is CASGSLGQGLYGYTF.

This chain joins TRBV6-4 and TRBJ1-5; D ambiguous. Trimming stripped 3 bases from V and 9 bases from J, with 9 bases between. The CDR3 contains 12 residues. In germline, CDR1 is MRHNA, CDR2 SNTAGT. CDR3 protein: CASSEALRPQHF. The CDR3 bases are TGTGCCAGCAGTGAAGCCCTGAGGCCCCAGCATTTT.

This rearrangement joins TRBV5-4 to TRBJ1-2, with 8 bases matching TRBD1. Per the germline V gene, CDR1 is SGHNT and CDR2 is YYREEE (reference sequence). The ends lost 1 base at V and 5 bases at J; junction bases unmatched: 1. The CDR3 extends over 13 amino acids. CDR3 DNA: TGTGCCAGCAGCTTGCAGGGGGCGTATGGCTACACCTTC. Its protein is CASSLQGAYGYTF. Variable domain in full (rest from reference TRBV5-4 and TRBJ1-2): ETGVTQSPTHLIKTRGQQVTLRCSSQSGHNTVSWYQQALGQGPQFIFQYYREEENGRGNFPPRFSGLQFPNYSSELNVNALELDDSALYLCASSLQGAYGYTFGSGTRLTVV.

The J gene is TRBJ1-4, the V gene TRBV7-8, with D possibly matching TRBD1 (5 bases). This CDR3 comprises 16 residues. Germline-derived CDR1 and CDR2 are SGHVS and FQNEAQ. V lost 3 bases, J lost 5 bases, and 16 bases lay in between. The chain's CDR3 is CASSFRGGPTNEKLFF. The CDR3 region has the DNA TGTGCCAGCAGCTTTAGGGGTGGCCCCACGAATGAAAAACTGTTTTTT.

This chain connects TRBV2 to TRBJ1-3; no clear D. The CDR3 extends over 12 amino acids. Between the trimmed V and J ends, which lost 6 bases and 4 bases, there was a span of 7 bases. The V gene's germline CDR1 is SNHLY and CDR2 FYNNEI. The CDR3 is CASRVGGNTIYF. The DNA for the CDR3 is TGTGCCAGCAGGGTGGGCGGAAACACCATATATTTT.

This clone was recorded only once. This rearrangement joins TRBV6-5 to TRBJ1-1; perhaps TRBD1 as D (6 bases). V dropped 5 bases and J dropped 1 base, with 11 bases sitting between them. Germline lookup yields CDR1 MNHEY and CDR2 SVGAGI. The CDR3 totals 14 residues. CDR3 sequence (DNA): TGTGCCAGCAGTCTAAGACAGGAGAACACTGAAGCTTTCTTT. Amino acids: CASSLRQENTEAFF.

V and J are TRBV7-2 and TRBJ2-7; 11 bases line up with TRBD2. The CDR3 consists of 16 residues. Germline trimming cut 5 bases from V and 3 bases from J; bases unmatched to any gene: 9. Per germline, CDR1 SGHTA and CDR2 FQGNSA. CDR3 nucleotide sequence: TGTGCCAGCAGCCCCAGTTTTAGCGGGGGGGGCTACGAGCAGTACTTC. It yields the protein CASSPSFSGGGYEQYF.

This clone was recorded once. The chain carries TRBV2 and TRBJ2-5, with a tentative D call TRBD1 (6 bases). The J call is doubtful: the DNA matches TRBJ2-7 better. Germline CDR1 and CDR2: SNHLY and FYNNEI. The CDR3 extends over 13 amino acids. CDR3 bases: TGTGCCAGCAGCGATACAGGGTACTACGAGCAGTACTTC. Its translation: CASSDTGYYEQYF.

The chain uses TRBV15 and TRBJ1-4; D ambiguous. The CDR3 contains 15 residues. V was clipped by 5 bases and J by 5 bases, with 15 bases between them. Per the germline V gene, CDR1 is LNHNV and CDR2 is YYDKDF (reference sequence). The CDR3 loop reads CATSSWMGENEKLFF. In nucleotides, the CDR3 is TGTGCCACCAGCTCCTGGATGGGCGAAAATGAAAAACTGTTTTTT.

This clone was observed a handful of times. Here the CDR3 DNA reads TGTGCCAGCAGCTTCAGGGTCCGGGAGACCCAGTACTTC. It translates to CASSFRVRETQYF. V usage is TRBV7-2 and J usage is TRBJ2-5; a weak D match, TRBD1 (5 bases). Germline lookup yields CDR1 SGHTA and CDR2 FQGNSA. This CDR3 has 13 residues. Trimming took 3 bases from V and 5 from J, leaving 10 bases between them.

In its sample, this clone was seen once. The V and J genes are TRBV21-1 and TRBJ1-1; TRBD1 is taken as the D call from the table, unchecked against the DNA. TRBV21-1 is marked as a pseudogene. The CDR3 has 17 amino acids. This CDR3 is CASSKRRRDRVSTEAFF. The DNA for the CDR3 is TGTGCCAGCAGCAAAAGGCGGAGGGACAGGGTAAGCACTGAAGCTTTCTTT.

This clone was found once. CDR3 protein: CASSYEGSSYNEQFF. The CDR3 coding sequence is TGTGCCAGCAGTTACGAAGGGAGCTCCTACAATGAGCAGTTCTTC. J is TRBJ2-1 and V is TRBV6-5; D perhaps matches TRBD2 (5 bases). With 2 bases removed from V and 0 bases from J, the gap between germline ends came to 8 bases. The CDR3 contains 15 residues. The germline CDR1 and CDR2 sequences are MNHEY and SVGAGI.

The chain is built from TRBV5-5 and TRBJ1-3; D is uncertain. This CDR3 is built from 15 residues. Germline V gene lookup returns CDR1 SGHKS and CDR2 YYEKEE (reference sequence). Trimming took 4 bases from V and 4 from J, leaving 15 bases between them. The CDR3 is CASSADSGGGNTIYF. CDR3 DNA sequence: TGTGCCAGCAGCGCGGACTCCGGTGGGGGAAACACCATATATTTT.

V usage is TRBV2 and J usage is TRBJ2-3; D is tentatively TRBD1 or TRBD2 (5 bases each). CDR1 is SNHLY, CDR2 FYNNEI, per germline. Trimming shortened V by 4 bases and J by 2 bases, and 10 bases separated the two germline ends. The CDR3 extends over 14 amino acids. CDR3 in amino acids: CASSGGISTDTQYF. CDR3 bases: TGTGCCAGCAGTGGGGGGATTTCCACAGATACGCAGTATTTT.